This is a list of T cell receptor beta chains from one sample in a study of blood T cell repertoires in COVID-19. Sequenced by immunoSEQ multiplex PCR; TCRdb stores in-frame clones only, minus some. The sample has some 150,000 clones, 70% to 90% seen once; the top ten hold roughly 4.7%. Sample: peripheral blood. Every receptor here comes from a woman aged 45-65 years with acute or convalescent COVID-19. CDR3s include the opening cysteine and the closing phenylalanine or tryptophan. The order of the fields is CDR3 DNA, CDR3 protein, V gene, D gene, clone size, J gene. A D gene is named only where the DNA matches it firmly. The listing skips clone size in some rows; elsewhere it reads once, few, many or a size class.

CDR3 DNA: TGTGCCAGTAGCACAGCTACACAGGGGGCGCTGAGCACCGGGGAGCTGTTTTTT; CDR3 protein: CASSTATQGALSTGELFF; V gene: TRBV19; D gene: TRBD1; clone size: NA; J gene: TRBJ2-2
CDR3 DNA: TGTGCCAGCTCCACCACCGGGCCGGCGGGGGAGCAGTACTTC; CDR3 protein: CASSTTGPAGEQYF; V gene: TRBV18; D gene: NA; clone size: many; J gene: TRBJ2-7
CDR3 DNA: TGTGCCAGCAGCCCGACGGGCAATGAGCAGTTCTTC; CDR3 protein: CASSPTGNEQFF; V gene: TRBV7-7; D gene: NA; clone size: once; J gene: TRBJ2-1
CDR3 DNA: TGTGCCAGCAGCAGAGCCAGGGGAGTCGCTGGAAACACCATATATTTT; CDR3 protein: CASSRARGVAGNTIYF; V gene: TRBV21-1; D gene: NA; clone size: NA; J gene: TRBJ1-3
CDR3 DNA: TGTGCCAGTAGGGGTATGACCGGGCGCGGGGACTCTGGAAACACCATATATTTT; CDR3 protein: CASRGMTGRGDSGNTIYF; V gene: TRBV19; D gene: NA; clone size: NA; J gene: TRBJ1-3
CDR3 DNA: TGTGCCAGCAGTAGTCAGGGGCATTCGAACACTGAAGCTTTCTTT; CDR3 protein: CASSSQGHSNTEAFF; V gene: TRBV28; D gene: NA; clone size: NA; J gene: TRBJ1-1
CDR3 DNA: TGTGCCCGGGAATTACAGGGGAACTATGGCTACACCTTC; CDR3 protein: CARELQGNYGYTF; V gene: TRBV30; D gene: TRBD1; clone size: NA; J gene: TRBJ1-2
CDR3 DNA: TGTGCCAGCTACAAAAGGACACCCACTGAAGCTTTCTTT; CDR3 protein: CASYKRTPTEAFF; V gene: TRBV27; D gene: NA; clone size: NA; J gene: TRBJ1-1
CDR3 DNA: TGTGCCAGCAGCGGTAACAGGGCCTCGGCCCTCCACTTT; CDR3 protein: CASSGNRASALHF; V gene: TRBV5-6; D gene: NA; clone size: few; J gene: TRBJ1-6
CDR3 DNA: TGTGCCTGTGGGAGCGCGGGAAGCAATCAGCCCCAGCATTTT; CDR3 protein: CACGSAGSNQPQHF; V gene: TRBV30; D gene: NA; clone size: NA; J gene: TRBJ1-5
CDR3 DNA: TGTGCCAGCAGTCTATTCCAGGGGGCGGATTCACCCCTCCACTTT; CDR3 protein: CASSLFQGADSPLHF; V gene: TRBV28; D gene: TRBD1; clone size: few; J gene: TRBJ1-6
CDR3 DNA: TGTGCCAGTAGTACCTTGGACTCCCCCAATGAAAAACTGTTTTTT; CDR3 protein: CASSTLDSPNEKLFF; V gene: TRBV19; D gene: NA; clone size: once; J gene: TRBJ1-4
CDR3 DNA: TGCGCCAGCAGCTTGGAGACCGGGACAGGGCCCTACGAGCAGTACTTC; CDR3 protein: CASSLETGTGPYEQYF; V gene: TRBV5-1; D gene: TRBD1; clone size: NA; J gene: TRBJ2-7
CDR3 DNA: TGCGCCAGCAGCTTTCAGCCCGAGCGGGACACTGAAGCTTTCTTT; CDR3 protein: CASSFQPERDTEAFF; V gene: TRBV5-1; D gene: NA; clone size: NA; J gene: TRBJ1-1